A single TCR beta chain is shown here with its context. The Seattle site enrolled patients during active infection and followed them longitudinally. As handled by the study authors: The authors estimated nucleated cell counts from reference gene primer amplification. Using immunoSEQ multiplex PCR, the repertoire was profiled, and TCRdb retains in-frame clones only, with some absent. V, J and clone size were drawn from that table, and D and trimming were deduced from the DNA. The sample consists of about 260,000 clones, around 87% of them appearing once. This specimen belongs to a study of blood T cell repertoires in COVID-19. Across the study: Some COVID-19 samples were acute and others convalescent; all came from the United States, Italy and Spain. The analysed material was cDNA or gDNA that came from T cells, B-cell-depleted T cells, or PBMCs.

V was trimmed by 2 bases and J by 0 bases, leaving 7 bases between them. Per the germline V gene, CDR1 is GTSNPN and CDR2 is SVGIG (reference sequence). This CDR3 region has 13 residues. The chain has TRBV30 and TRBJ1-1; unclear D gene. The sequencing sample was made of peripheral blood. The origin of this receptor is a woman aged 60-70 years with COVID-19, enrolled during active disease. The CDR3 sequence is CAWSYRMNTEAFF. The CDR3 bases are TGTGCCTGGAGTTACAGAATGAACACTGAAGCTTTCTTT.